The clone carrying this TCR beta chain was observed a handful of times. All enrollees were roughly 18 to 89 years old and from approximately 24 US areas. V was trimmed by 8 bases and J by 4 bases, leaving 11 bases between them. The CDR3 loop spans 12 amino acids. CDR1 and CDR2 from the germline V gene are SNHLY and FYNNEI. The source of the sample is a study of blood T cell repertoires in COVID-19. Here immunoSEQ multiplex PCR was the method, and the copy in TCRdb shows in-frame clones only, minus some. The table has 200,000 to 300,000 clones, roughly 87% seen once. The specimen sequenced was PBMCs or T cells enriched from blood (not recorded which). The chain employs TRBV2 and TRBJ1-2; D is uncertain. The TCR was taken from a woman aged 25-40 years with acute COVID-19. Here the CDR3 reads CASRDWGYGYTF. The CDR3 DNA reads TGTGCCAGCCGGGATTGGGGCTATGGCTACACCTTC.